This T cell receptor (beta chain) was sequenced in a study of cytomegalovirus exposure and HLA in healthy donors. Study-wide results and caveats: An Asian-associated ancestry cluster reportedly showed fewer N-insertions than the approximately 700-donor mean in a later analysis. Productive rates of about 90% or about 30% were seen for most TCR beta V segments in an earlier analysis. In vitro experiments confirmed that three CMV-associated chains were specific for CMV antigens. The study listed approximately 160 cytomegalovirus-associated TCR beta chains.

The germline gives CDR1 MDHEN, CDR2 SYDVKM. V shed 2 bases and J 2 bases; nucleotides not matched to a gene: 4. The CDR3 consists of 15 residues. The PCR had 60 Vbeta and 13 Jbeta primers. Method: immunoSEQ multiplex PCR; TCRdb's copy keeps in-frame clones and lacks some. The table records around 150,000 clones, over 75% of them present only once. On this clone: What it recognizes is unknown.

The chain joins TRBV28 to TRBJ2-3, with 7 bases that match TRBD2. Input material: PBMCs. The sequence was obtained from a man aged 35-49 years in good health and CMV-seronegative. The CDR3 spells CASSLRGVPTDTQYF. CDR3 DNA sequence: TGTGCCAGCAGTTTACGGGGGGTACCCACAGATACGCAGTATTTT. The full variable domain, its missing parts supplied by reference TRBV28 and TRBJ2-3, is DVKVTQSSRYLVKRTGEKVFLECVQDMDHENMFWYRQDPGLGLRLIYFSYDVKMKEKGDIPEGYSVSREKKERFSLILESASTNQTSMYLCASSLRGVPTDTQYFGPGTRLTVL.